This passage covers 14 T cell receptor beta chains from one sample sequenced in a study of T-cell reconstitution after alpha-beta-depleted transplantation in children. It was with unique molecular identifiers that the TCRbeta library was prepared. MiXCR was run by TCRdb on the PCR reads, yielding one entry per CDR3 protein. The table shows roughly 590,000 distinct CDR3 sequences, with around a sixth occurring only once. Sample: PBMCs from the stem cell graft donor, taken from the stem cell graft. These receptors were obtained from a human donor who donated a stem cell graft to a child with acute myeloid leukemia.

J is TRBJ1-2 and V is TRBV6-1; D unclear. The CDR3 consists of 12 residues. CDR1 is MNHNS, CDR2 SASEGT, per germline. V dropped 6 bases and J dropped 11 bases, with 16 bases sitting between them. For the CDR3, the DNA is TGTGCCAGCAGAGCCTCCAGAGGGTGGTACACCTTC. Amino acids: CASRASRGWYTF.

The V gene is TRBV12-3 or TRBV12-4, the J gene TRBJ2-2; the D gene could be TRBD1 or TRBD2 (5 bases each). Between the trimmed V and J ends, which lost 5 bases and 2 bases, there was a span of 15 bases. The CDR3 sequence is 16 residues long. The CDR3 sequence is CASSRVGESNTGELFF. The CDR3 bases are TGTGCCAGCAGTCGAGTAGGGGAGAGCAACACCGGGGAGCTGTTTTTT.

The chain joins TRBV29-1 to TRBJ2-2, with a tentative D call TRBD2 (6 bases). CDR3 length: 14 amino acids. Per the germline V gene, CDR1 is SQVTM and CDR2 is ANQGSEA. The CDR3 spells CSVDGWGETGELFF. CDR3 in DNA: TGCAGTGTCGACGGTTGGGGGGAAACCGGGGAGCTGTTTTTT.

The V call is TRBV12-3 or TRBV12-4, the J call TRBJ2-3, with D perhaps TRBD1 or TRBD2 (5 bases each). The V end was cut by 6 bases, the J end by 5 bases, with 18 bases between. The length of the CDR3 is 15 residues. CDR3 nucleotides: TGTGCCAGCAGCTCCAGCGGTTCCAGGGAAGATACGCAGTATTTT. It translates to CASSSSGSREDTQYF.

CDR3 sequence (DNA): TGTGCCACCAGTGATTTCCCGAAGGACAGGGGGCGAGAGACCCAGTACTTC. It is translated as CATSDFPKDRGRETQYF. V usage is TRBV24-1 and J usage is TRBJ2-5, with 11 bases that match TRBD1. J gave up 4 bases and V 1 base, and 7 bases lay outside the gene matches. The CDR3 loop spans 17 amino acids. CDR1 is KGHDR and CDR2 is SFDVKD in the germline V gene.

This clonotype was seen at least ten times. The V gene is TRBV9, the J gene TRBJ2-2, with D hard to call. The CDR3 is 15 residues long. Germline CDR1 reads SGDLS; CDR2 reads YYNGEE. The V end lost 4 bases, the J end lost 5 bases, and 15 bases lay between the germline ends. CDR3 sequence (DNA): TGTGCCAGCAGCCTACTTGGGGTTGGGACCGGGGAGCTGTTTTTT. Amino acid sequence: CASSLLGVGTGELFF.

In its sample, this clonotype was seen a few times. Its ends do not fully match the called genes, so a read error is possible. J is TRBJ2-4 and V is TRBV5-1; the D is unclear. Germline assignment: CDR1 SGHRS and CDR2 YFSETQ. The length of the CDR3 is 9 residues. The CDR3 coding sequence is TGCGCCAGCAGCTCACCTGTCCACTTC. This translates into CASSSPVHF. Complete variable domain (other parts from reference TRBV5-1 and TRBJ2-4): KAGVTQTPRYLIKTRGQQVTLSCSPISGHRSVSWYQQTPGQGLQFLFEYFSETQRNKGNFPGRFSGRQFSNSRSEMNVSTLELGDSALYLCASSSPVHFGAGTRLSVL.

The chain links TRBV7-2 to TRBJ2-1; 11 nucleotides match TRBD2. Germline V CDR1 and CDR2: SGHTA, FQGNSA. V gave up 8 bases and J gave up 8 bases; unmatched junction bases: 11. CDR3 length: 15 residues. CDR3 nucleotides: TGTGCCAGCTCAATAGCGGGGGGGCCCGGGGATGAGCAGTTCTTC. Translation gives CASSIAGGPGDEQFF.

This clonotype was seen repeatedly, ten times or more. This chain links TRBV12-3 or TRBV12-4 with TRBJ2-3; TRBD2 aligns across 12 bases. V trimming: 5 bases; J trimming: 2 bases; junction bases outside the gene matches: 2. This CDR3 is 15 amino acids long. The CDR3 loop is CASSRTSGVTDTQYF. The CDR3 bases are TGTGCCAGCAGTCGGACTAGCGGGGTCACAGATACGCAGTATTTT.

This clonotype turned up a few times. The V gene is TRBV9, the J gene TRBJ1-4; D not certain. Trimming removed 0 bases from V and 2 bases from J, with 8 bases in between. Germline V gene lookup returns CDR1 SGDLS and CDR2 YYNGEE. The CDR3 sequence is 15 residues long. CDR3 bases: TGTGCCAGCAGCGTAGGAGGGTCTACTAATGAAAAACTGTTTTTT. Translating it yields CASSVGGSTNEKLFF. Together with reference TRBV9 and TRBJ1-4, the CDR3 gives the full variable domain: DSGVTQTPKHLITATGQRVTLRCSPRSGDLSVYWYQQSLDQGLQFLIQYYNGEERAKGNILERFSAQQFPDLHSELNLSSLELGDSALYFCASSVGGSTNEKLFFGSGTQLSVL.

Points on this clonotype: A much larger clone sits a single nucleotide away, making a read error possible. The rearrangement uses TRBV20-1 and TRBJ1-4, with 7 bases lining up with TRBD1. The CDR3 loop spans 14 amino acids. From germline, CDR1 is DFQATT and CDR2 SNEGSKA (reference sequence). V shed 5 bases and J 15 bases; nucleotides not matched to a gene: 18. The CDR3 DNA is TGCAGTGCTTGGGACAGTGTGTCTAACCACCGGATGTTTTTT. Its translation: CSAWDSVSNHRMFF.

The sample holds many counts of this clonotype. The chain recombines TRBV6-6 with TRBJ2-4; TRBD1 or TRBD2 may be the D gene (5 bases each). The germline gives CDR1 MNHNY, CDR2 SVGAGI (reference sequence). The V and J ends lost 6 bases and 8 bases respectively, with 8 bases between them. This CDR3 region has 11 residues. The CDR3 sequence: CASRGEHIQYF. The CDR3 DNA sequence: TGTGCCAGCAGGGGGGAGCACATTCAGTACTTC.

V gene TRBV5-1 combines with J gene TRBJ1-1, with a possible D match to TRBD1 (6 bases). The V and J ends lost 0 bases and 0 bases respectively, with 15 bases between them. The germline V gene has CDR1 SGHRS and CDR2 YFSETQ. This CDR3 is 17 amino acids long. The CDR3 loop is CASSLGQDLRMNTEAFF. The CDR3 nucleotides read TGCGCCAGCAGCTTGGGACAGGACCTGAGGATGAACACTGAAGCTTTCTTT.

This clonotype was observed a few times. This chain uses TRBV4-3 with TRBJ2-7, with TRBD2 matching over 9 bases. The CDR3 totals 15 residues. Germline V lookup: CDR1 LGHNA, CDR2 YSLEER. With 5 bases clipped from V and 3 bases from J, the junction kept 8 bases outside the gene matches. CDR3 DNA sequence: TGCGCCAGCAGCTTTAAGGCGGGAGGGATCTACGAGCAGTACTTC. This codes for CASSFKAGGIYEQYF.